This entry lists 27 T cell receptor beta chains sequenced from one sample in a study of blood T cell repertoires in COVID-19. TCRdb's copy holds only in-frame clones and misses some; the assay was immunoSEQ multiplex PCR. Of some 220,000 clones in the sample, around 85% are singletons; the top ten hold approximately 3%. The specimen sequenced was PBMCs or T cells enriched from blood (not recorded which). The origin of the receptors is a woman aged 45-65 years in a cohort exposed to, infected with or recovered from COVID-19 (not recorded which).

The rearrangement joins TRBV15 to TRBJ1-6; D gene ambiguous. Germline CDR1 is LNHNV and CDR2 is YYDKDF (reference sequence). V was trimmed by 0 bases and J by 14 bases, leaving 8 bases between them. CDR3 length: 12 residues. CDR3 DNA sequence: TGTGCCACCAGCAGAGATAGTTCGTCCCTCCACTTT. This encodes CATSRDSSSLHF.

The CDR3, as DNA: TGTGCCACGACCCGGGAGAGCAATCAGCCCCAGCATTTT. It specifies CATTRESNQPQHF. This rearrangement joins TRBV10-3 to TRBJ1-5; D is unresolved. Germline CDR1 ENHRY, CDR2 SYGVKD. The CDR3 totals 13 residues. V was shortened by 10 bases and J by 1 base, with 11 bases between the two germline ends.

The chain links TRBV6-5 to TRBJ2-1; 7 bases align to TRBD1. This CDR3 contains 15 residues. The ends lost 6 bases at V and 5 bases at J; junction bases unmatched: 10. In germline, CDR1 is MNHEY, CDR2 SVGAGI. CDR3 protein: CASRKQGLKNNEQFF. CDR3 DNA: TGTGCCAGCAGAAAACAGGGGTTGAAGAACAATGAGCAGTTCTTC.

The gene calls are TRBV6-5 and TRBJ2-5; weak D call: TRBD2 (5 bases). Trimming took off 4 bases at V and 4 bases at J, with 16 bases between the two ends. The CDR3 extends over 15 amino acids. Per germline, CDR1 MNHEY and CDR2 SVGAGI. CDR3 loop: CASSSAGGGRETQYF. DNA for the CDR3: TGTGCCAGCAGTTCCGCAGGTGGAGGACGAGAGACCCAGTACTTC.

This clone was seen just once. This chain joins TRBV4-3 and TRBJ1-5; 8 bases are shared with TRBD1. This CDR3 contains 15 residues. CDR1 LGHNA and CDR2 YSLEER come from the germline V gene. V lost 5 bases and J lost 3; bases outside the gene matches: 6. Here the CDR3 reads CASSTDRGFNQPQHF. The CDR3 DNA reads as TGCGCCAGCAGCACTGACAGGGGCTTCAATCAGCCCCAGCATTTT.

There are a few counts of this clone. The CDR3 loop reads CAISGTVENQPQHF. DNA for the CDR3: TGTGCCATCAGTGGGACAGTAGAAAATCAGCCCCAGCATTTT. The rearrangement uses TRBV10-3 and TRBJ1-5, with D maybe TRBD1 (6 bases). V lost 4 bases and J 4 bases, leaving 11 bases between the germline ends. CDR3 length: 14 amino acids. Germline CDR1 reads ENHRY; CDR2 reads SYGVKD.

The chain links TRBV16 to TRBJ1-2, with D possibly matching TRBD1 (5 bases). The V gene lost 3 bases and the J gene lost 2 bases, with 13 bases spanning the gap. This CDR3 region has 15 residues. The germline V gene has CDR1 KGHSY and CDR2 FQNENV. The CDR3: CASSQETVINYGYTF. Here the CDR3 DNA reads TGTGCCAGCAGCCAGGAGACAGTGATCAACTATGGCTACACCTTC.

This chain joins TRBV7-3 and TRBJ1-5, with D perhaps TRBD1 (6 bases). Between the trimmed V and J ends, which lost 5 bases and 1 base, there was a span of 6 bases. Germline V gives CDR1 SGHTA, CDR2 FQGTGA. The length of the CDR3 is 13 residues. DNA of the CDR3: TGTGCCAGCAGCCAGGGGAGCAATCAGCCCCAGCATTTT. Its translation is CASSQGSNQPQHF.

This chain joins TRBV6-2 or TRBV6-3 and TRBJ2-7, with D unclear. The V end lost 5 bases, the J end lost 2 bases, and 10 bases lay between the germline ends. From germline, CDR1 is MNHEY and CDR2 SVGEGT. The CDR3 spans 13 residues. The CDR3 region has the DNA TGTGCCAGCAGTAAGAGTTCCCCCTACGAGCAGTACTTC. Translating gives CASSKSSPYEQYF.

The chain is built from TRBV29-1 and TRBJ2-7; a weak D match, TRBD1 (6 bases). Between the trimmed V and J ends, which lost 6 bases and 3 bases, there was a span of 15 bases. This CDR3 is built from 13 residues. CDR1 and CDR2 from the germline V gene are SQVTM and ANQGSEA. The CDR3 sequence: CSVITGTIYEQYF. CDR3 nucleotides: TGCAGCGTGATCACAGGGACCATCTACGAGCAGTACTTC.

The rearrangement uses TRBV12-3 or TRBV12-4 and TRBJ1-2; D is uncertain. This CDR3 is 12 amino acids long. Deletions cut 5 bases from V and 4 bases from J, with 8 bases between. As DNA, the CDR3 is TGTGCCAGCAGTAAGACAAGCTATGGCTACACCTTC. Amino acids: CASSKTSYGYTF.

The chain is built from TRBV7-9 and TRBJ2-3; 8 nucleotides line up with TRBD1. The trim removed 3 bases at V and 5 bases at J, leaving 13 bases unmatched. Germline V lookup: CDR1 SEHNR, CDR2 FQNEAQ (reference sequence). This CDR3 is 17 amino acids long. The CDR3 loop is CASSLRTGLDSVDTQYF. The CDR3 coding sequence is TGTGCCAGCAGCTTGCGGACAGGGCTGGATTCAGTAGATACGCAGTATTTT.

The J gene is TRBJ2-1, the V gene TRBV4-3; tentative D call: TRBD2 (7 bases). V was clipped by 4 bases and J by 2 bases, with 15 bases between them. The CDR3 runs to 16 residues. CDR1 and CDR2 from the germline V gene are LGHNA and YSLEER. In DNA form, the CDR3 reads TGCGCCAGCAGCCGTTTAACGGGGGGCCCCTACAATGAGCAGTTCTTC. Its translation is CASSRLTGGPYNEQFF.

The chain links TRBV10-2 to TRBJ2-3; 7 positions match TRBD2. J was trimmed by 2 bases and V by 9 bases; bases with no gene match: 8. This CDR3 is 14 amino acids long. Germline lookup yields CDR1 WSHSY and CDR2 SAAADI. For the CDR3, the DNA is TGCGCCAGTAAATCGGGAGGAGACACAGATACGCAGTATTTT. Translated: CASKSGGDTDTQYF.

The gene calls are TRBV5-1 and TRBJ2-7; 7 bases line up with TRBD2. V gave up 0 bases and J gave up 0 bases; unmatched junction bases: 6. The CDR3 contains 16 residues. Germline V gene data show CDR1 as SGHRS and CDR2 as YFSETQ. CDR3 protein: CASSLDPAGSSYEQYF. As DNA, the CDR3 is TGCGCCAGCAGCTTGGATCCAGCGGGGAGCTCCTACGAGCAGTACTTC.

The chain joins TRBV5-1 to TRBJ2-2; D gene ambiguous. The germline V gene has CDR1 SGHRS and CDR2 YFSETQ. CDR3 length: 14 amino acids. The V end lost 1 base, the J end lost 5 bases, and 9 bases lay between the germline ends. CDR3 in DNA: TGCGCCAGCAGCTTGCAACAGCCGACCGGGGAGCTGTTTTTT. This codes for CASSLQQPTGELFF.

This chain links TRBV27 with TRBJ2-7; D is unclear. V was clipped by 6 bases and J by 0 bases, with 6 bases between them. This CDR3 contains 12 residues. Germline V lookup: CDR1 MNHEY, CDR2 SMNVEV (reference sequence). CDR3 sequence: CASRGSSYEQYF. The CDR3 DNA is TGTGCCAGCAGGGGCAGCTCCTACGAGCAGTACTTC.

This clone has just one count. The rearrangement joins TRBV19 to TRBJ2-6, with D hard to call. Trimming cost V 4 bases and J 0 bases, with 19 bases left between them. The CDR3 is made up of 19 amino acids. Germline lookup yields CDR1 LNHDA and CDR2 SQIVND (reference sequence). The CDR3 region is CASSTRDSPDFSGANVLTF. The CDR3 DNA sequence: TGTGCCAGTAGTACGCGCGACTCCCCAGACTTCTCTGGGGCCAACGTCCTGACTTTC.

The V and J genes are TRBV27 and TRBJ2-2; 8 bases map to TRBD2. J was trimmed by 4 bases and V by 4 bases; bases with no gene match: 11. Germline CDR1 MNHEY, CDR2 SMNVEV (reference sequence). CDR3 size: 17 residues. In DNA form, the CDR3 reads TGTGCCAGCAGTTACTCGAGCGGGGGCGTAGCCACCGGGGAGCTGTTTTTT. Its translation: CASSYSSGGVATGELFF.

The chain has TRBV10-2 and TRBJ2-5; 9 bases line up with TRBD2. The V gene end was trimmed by 3 bases and the J gene end by 3 bases; junction bases not matched to a gene: 8. The CDR3 has 16 amino acids. Looked up from germline, CDR1 is WSHSY and CDR2 is SAAADI. As DNA, the CDR3 is TGCGCCAGCAGTGACAGGTCGGCGGGGGGGAAAGAGACCCAGTACTTC. This sequence encodes CASSDRSAGGKETQYF.

This chain uses TRBV6-5 with TRBJ1-1; a weak D match, TRBD1 (5 bases). The V end was cut by 0 bases, the J end by 9 bases, with 11 bases between. The CDR3 has 13 residues. Germline V gene lookup returns CDR1 MNHEY and CDR2 SVGAGI. Here the CDR3 DNA reads TGTGCCAGCAGTTACTCGGAAGCAGGGAAAGCTTTCTTT. It translates to CASSYSEAGKAFF.

This chain uses TRBV28 with TRBJ2-1, with 8 bases identical to TRBD1. CDR3 size: 15 residues. The J segment lost 4 bases and the V segment lost 3 bases, leaving 5 bases of the junction unmatched. Germline CDR1 reads MDHEN; CDR2 reads SYDVKM. CDR3 nucleotide sequence: TGTGCCAGCAGTTTTGCCAGGGGGCGTTACAATGAGCAGTTCTTC. This codes for CASSFARGRYNEQFF.

The CDR3 coding sequence is TGCAGCGTTGACCCGACAGGAGCTGGAAACACCATATATTTT. The encoded protein is CSVDPTGAGNTIYF. The chain links TRBV29-1 to TRBJ1-3; D possibly corresponds to TRBD1 (6 bases). Per germline, CDR1 SQVTM and CDR2 ANQGSEA. Trimming removed 3 bases from V and 2 bases from J, with 11 bases in between. The CDR3 is 14 residues long.

This sequence joins TRBV13 and TRBJ1-2; TRBD1 matches 7 bases. With V trimmed by 5 bases and J by 8 bases, 11 bases remained unmatched. The CDR3 totals 14 residues. The germline V gene has CDR1 PRHDT and CDR2 FYEKMQ (reference sequence). The CDR3 here is CASSGDSGLGGYTF. CDR3 DNA: TGTGCCAGCAGCGGGGACAGCGGTTTAGGCGGCTACACCTTC.

The V gene is TRBV5-1, the J gene TRBJ2-1, with D perhaps matching TRBD2 (6 bases). Trimming removed 7 bases at V and 4 bases at J, with 21 bases between. CDR1 is SGHRS and CDR2 is YFSETQ in the germline V gene. This CDR3 is 16 amino acids long. CDR3 region: CASQPLVADPYNEQFF. The CDR3 region has the DNA TGCGCCAGCCAGCCGTTGGTAGCGGACCCTTACAATGAGCAGTTCTTC.

V is TRBV23-1 and J is TRBJ1-1; D is undetermined. TRBV23-1 is marked as an open reading frame, function uncertain. V was shortened by 0 bases and J by 8 bases, with 16 bases between the two germline ends. The CDR3 spans 15 residues. The CDR3 protein is CASSQSNRIPGEAFF. The CDR3 DNA reads as TGCGCCAGCAGTCAATCTAATAGAATACCGGGGGAAGCTTTCTTT.

This chain connects TRBV5-6 to TRBJ1-2; tentatively, D is TRBD1 (5 bases). CDR3 length equals 12 residues. Germline V lookup: CDR1 SGHDT, CDR2 YYEEEE. Between the trimmed V and J ends, which lost 4 bases and 8 bases, there was a span of 12 bases. CDR3 DNA: TGTGCCAGCAGCCGCAGGGTGGACGGCTACACCTTC. It codes for CASSRRVDGYTF.